One and the same sample provided the 13 T cell receptor beta chains below, sequenced in a study of identical twins. TCRdb re-called the 5' RACE reads through MiXCR, storing one row per CDR3 protein. The table lists approximately 530,000 distinct CDR3 sequences, approximately 20% of them singletons, with 0.48% in the top ten. In addition, the sample was reused for a study of yellow fever vaccine responses in identical twins.

The specimen was CD4+ T cells sorted from blood. These receptors were obtained from a woman between 18 and 29 years old in good health.

This clonotype was counted many times. The chain joins TRBV10-3 to TRBJ2-5; perhaps TRBD1 as D (5 bases). The CDR3 has 14 amino acids. Germline CDR1 ENHRY, CDR2 SYGVKD. The V end lost 0 bases, the J end lost 4 bases, and 9 bases lay between the germline ends. The CDR3, as DNA: TGTGCCATCAGTGAGTCGGCAGGGATAGAGACCCAGTACTTC. This gives the protein CAISESAGIETQYF.

There are a few counts of this clonotype. The chain is built from TRBV5-1 and TRBJ2-2, with 11 bases identical to TRBD2. CDR1 and CDR2 from the germline V gene are SGHRS and YFSETQ. V shed 1 base and J 0 bases; nucleotides not matched to a gene: 14. The CDR3 runs 21 residues. The CDR3 nucleotides read TGCGCCAGCAGCTTGTATACTAGCGGGAGTCCCGGAGTGGCGAACACCGGGGAGCTGTTTTTT. This codes for CASSLYTSGSPGVANTGELFF.

This clonotype was counted only a few times. The chain uses TRBV9 and TRBJ2-5, with D possibly TRBD1 on 5 matching bases. V was clipped by 0 bases and J by 5 bases, with 5 bases between them. The germline V gene encodes CDR1 SGDLS and CDR2 YYNGEE. The CDR3 is 12 amino acids. The CDR3, as DNA: TGTGCCAGCAGCGTAGAGGGGGAGACCCAGTACTTC. Translating it yields CASSVEGETQYF.

This clonotype was found a few times. The rearrangement links TRBV20-1 to TRBJ2-5; the D gene is possibly TRBD1 (5 bases). The CDR3 is 13 residues long. The germline CDR1 and CDR2 sequences are DFQATT and SNEGSKA (reference sequence). Deletions cut 6 bases from V and 2 bases from J, with 13 bases between. Here the CDR3 reads CSAPRVRQETQYF. DNA for the CDR3: TGCAGTGCCCCCAGGGTACGGCAAGAGACCCAGTACTTC.

The chain is built from TRBV27 and TRBJ2-1; D not certain. This CDR3 contains 14 residues. The germline CDR1 and CDR2 sequences are MNHEY and SMNVEV (reference sequence). The V gene lost 1 base and the J gene lost 7 bases, with 11 bases spanning the gap. The CDR3 spells CASSLLQGSNEQFF. For the CDR3, the DNA is TGTGCCAGCAGTTTATTACAAGGTAGTAATGAGCAGTTCTTC.

This clonotype was observed a handful of times. This rearrangement joins TRBV20-1 to TRBJ2-1; 8 positions agree with TRBD2. Per germline, CDR1 DFQATT and CDR2 SNEGSKA (reference sequence). J was trimmed by 6 bases and V by 3 bases; bases with no gene match: 7. The CDR3 is 14 amino acids. CDR3 DNA: TGCAGTGCTAGGCTAGCGGGTTCTTCCAATGAGCAGTTCTTC. Its protein product is CSARLAGSSNEQFF.

This clonotype was observed a few times. The chain recombines TRBV7-6 with TRBJ2-1; 7 bases match TRBD2. Trimming took 2 bases from V and 1 from J; bases not matched to a gene: 5. Germline values: CDR1 SGHVS, CDR2 FNYEAQ. CDR3 size: 16 residues. The CDR3 DNA is TGTGCCAGCAGCTTATTAGGGACTAAGTCCTACAATGAGCAGTTCTTC. Translating it yields CASSLLGTKSYNEQFF.

The genes are TRBV7-9 and TRBJ1-1; 10 bases are shared with TRBD1. CDR1 and CDR2 from the germline V gene are SEHNR and FQNEAQ (reference sequence). The CDR3 contains 15 residues. The ends lost 5 bases at V and 9 bases at J; junction bases unmatched: 12. The CDR3 loop is CASSTAGTGDGQAFF. For the CDR3, the DNA is TGTGCCAGCAGCACCGCCGGGACAGGGGACGGCCAAGCTTTCTTT. The full variable domain, with the rest looked up from reference TRBV7-9 and TRBJ1-1, is DTGVSQNPRHKITKRGQNVTFRCDPISEHNRLYWYRQTLGQGPEFLTYFQNEAQLEKSRLLSDRFSAERPKGSFSTLEIQRTEQGDSAMYLCASSTAGTGDGQAFFGQGTRLTVV.

This clonotype was counted many times. The chain has TRBV6-1 and TRBJ1-5; the match to TRBD1 covers 7 bases. The germline CDR1 and CDR2 sequences are MNHNS and SASEGT. The J segment lost 2 bases and the V segment lost 6 bases, leaving 4 bases of the junction unmatched. CDR3 length: 14 residues. CDR3 nucleotide sequence: TGTGCCAGCAGGGACGGACAGGGCAATCAGCCCCAGCATTTT. Translated: CASRDGQGNQPQHF.

The chain recombines TRBV9 with TRBJ2-1; 12 nucleotides align to TRBD2. V shed 2 bases and J 4 bases; nucleotides not matched to a gene: 7. The CDR3 loop spans 17 amino acids. Per the germline V gene, CDR1 is SGDLS and CDR2 is YYNGEE. CDR3 region: CASSVGTSGWPYNEQFF. As DNA, the CDR3 is TGTGCCAGCAGCGTCGGGACTAGCGGGTGGCCTTACAATGAGCAGTTCTTC.

A few counts support this clonotype. This rearrangement joins TRBV6-2 or TRBV6-3 to TRBJ2-3; no definite D call. V lost 6 bases to trimming and J lost 4 bases, with 14 bases between them. CDR1 and CDR2 (germline): MNHEY, SVGEGT. The CDR3 is 14 residues long. The CDR3 protein is CASSGRLGSDTQYF. In DNA, the CDR3 is TGTGCCAGCAGCGGTCGTTTGGGCTCAGATACGCAGTATTTT.

For the CDR3, the DNA is TGTGCCAGCACCTGGGGGGATACGCAGTATTTT. Protein product: CASTWGDTQYF. The chain recombines TRBV2 with TRBJ2-3, with D possibly being TRBD1 or TRBD2 (5 bases each). Germline V lookup: CDR1 SNHLY, CDR2 FYNNEI. Trimming took 7 bases from V and 6 from J, leaving 8 bases between them. The CDR3 loop spans 11 amino acids. The full variable domain, completed using reference TRBV2 and TRBJ2-3, is EPEVTQTPSHQVTQMGQEVILRCVPISNHLYFYWYRQILGQKVEFLVSFYNNEISEKSEIFDDQFSVERPDGSNFTLKIRSTKLEDSAMYFCASTWGDTQYFGPGTRLTVL.

The V and J genes are TRBV7-8 and TRBJ2-3, with D unclear. The CDR3 covers 16 residues. The V gene's germline CDR1 is SGHVS and CDR2 FQNEAQ. The V gene lost 3 bases and the J gene lost 1 base, with 14 bases spanning the gap. CDR3 sequence reads: CASSFNAFSGTDTQYF. In nucleotides, the CDR3 is TGTGCCAGCAGCTTCAATGCCTTCTCCGGCACAGATACGCAGTATTTT.